The rows below give T cell receptor beta chains drawn from one sample of a study of blood T cell repertoires in COVID-19. The table came from immunoSEQ multiplex PCR; TCRdb's copy has only in-frame clones and leaves some out. The sample carries about 160,000 clones, about 80% recorded once. Sequencing was carried out using PBMCs or T cells enriched from blood (not recorded which). The receptors were gathered from a woman aged 60-70 years who had recovered from COVID-19. Each CDR3 is given with its conserved first and last residue.

v_gene	j_gene	CDR3aa
TRBV29-1	TRBJ1-4	CSARGAHEKLFF
TRBV29-1	TRBJ1-5	CSVQEHSNQPQHF
TRBV27	TRBJ2-1	CASSLAGISYNEQFF
TRBV24-1	TRBJ2-3	CATSDWGGGGTDTQYF
TRBV19	TRBJ1-3	CASSMGRLRGRGNTIYF
TRBV6-6	TRBJ1-1	CASSYSAELNTEAFF
TRBV7-6	TRBJ1-1	CASSPQGNTEAFF
TRBV5-3	TRBJ1-5	CARSLVRVGGNQPQHF
TRBV28	TRBJ1-4	CASSFSGFGGSEKLFF
TRBV6-1	TRBJ2-5	CASSGAPGHRETQYF
TRBV19	TRBJ1-5	CASSPGGFGNQPQHF
TRBV27	TRBJ2-3	CASSLASGGGDTQYF
TRBV14	TRBJ2-1	CASSPLGGDEQFF
TRBV27	TRBJ1-5	CASSLKPPYSNQPQHF
TRBV3-1/TRBV3-2	TRBJ2-3	CASSQGRQGRLMGLPDTQYF
TRBV19	TRBJ1-2	CASSQTGGGTSYGYTF
TRBV18	TRBJ2-7	CASSPGGTYEQYF
TRBV12-3/TRBV12-4	TRBJ2-1	CASRNRNEQFF
TRBV7-2	TRBJ1-1	CASRQGRGNTEAFF
TRBV19	TRBJ2-1	CASETSGQNEQFF
TRBV6-4	TRBJ2-7	CASSDSAGSIYEQYF
TRBV12-3/TRBV12-4	TRBJ1-2	CASSTTGGNGYTF
TRBV5-4	TRBJ2-3	CASSLGGADTDTQYF
TRBV18	TRBJ2-3	CASSNGGGSTDTQYF
TRBV19	TRBJ1-5	CASSMRESNQPQHF
TRBV18	TRBJ2-2	CASSPIRTSGGGGELFF
TRBV30	TRBJ2-7	CAWSWGVSSYEQYF
TRBV7-9	TRBJ2-3	CAVEARTDTQYF
TRBV14	TRBJ1-1	CASSQDWTGEGDTEAFF
TRBV7-3	TRBJ2-2	CASSLVARGNTGELFF
TRBV2	TRBJ1-2	CASSEQGIGGYTF